Reported below is one T cell receptor (beta chain). Its antigen is not known. TCRdb re-called the 5' RACE reads through MiXCR, storing one row per CDR3 protein. This repertoire shows some 690,000 distinct CDR3 sequences, 21% found once; its top ten account for 4% to 4.5%. This entry comes from a study of identical twins. Study-wide results and caveats: For zero-insertion analyses, partial confounding could come from invariant MAIT and iNKT cells. The study drew conclusions from cross-sectional statistical analysis, not from following the same donors.

The same sample was also studied in work on T cells expressing NK-cell markers.

Sequencing input: PBMCs. The TCR sequence derives from a woman aged 18-35 years in good health.

The CDR3 nucleotides are TGCAGTGCTAGAGTTTTGTGGGCAAAATCACCCCTCCACTTT. It translates to CSARVLWAKSPLHF. This rearrangement joins TRBV20-1 to TRBJ1-6; D gene uncertain. There are 14 residues in the CDR3. V dropped 1 base and J dropped 10 bases, with 14 bases sitting between them. Germline V gives CDR1 DFQATT, CDR2 SNEGSKA (reference sequence).